The source of this TCR beta chain is a study of CD8 T cells in ankylosing spondylitis. From the 5' RACE reads, TCRdb called clonotypes with MiXCR, one entry per CDR3 protein. The repertoire holds hundreds of thousands of distinct CDR3 sequences, with approximately 7.6% as singletons. As for this clonotype: Its matching antigen is unknown.

The CDR3 spans 15 residues. Germline lookup yields CDR1 MNHEY and CDR2 SMNVEV (reference sequence). The V end was cut by 2 bases, the J end by 0 bases, with 11 bases between. Notes on the study in general: Matched ankylosing spondylitis synovial fluid reportedly contained a significantly enriched population of disease-linked clones.

The chain links TRBV27 to TRBJ2-7; D is perhaps TRBD1 or TRBD2 (6 bases each). This TCR was sampled from a female donor with ankylosing spondylitis or in good health (not recorded which). Sequenced input: blood, either unsorted or a sorted T cell fraction (not recorded which). The CDR3 loop reads CASSLRGAPSYEQYF. CDR3 sequence (DNA): TGTGCCAGCAGTTTAAGGGGGGCCCCCTCCTACGAGCAGTACTTC.